Listed here are 5 T cell receptor beta chains from one sample, sequenced in a study of shared clonotypes between healthy human individuals. Some clones are missing from TCRdb's copy, which holds only in-frame ones; the method was immunoSEQ multiplex PCR. Of 650,000 to 800,000 clones in the sample, about 90% are singletons; the top ten hold about 24%. Selected positively for CCR7 and CD45RO-negative, naive CD8 cells excluded terminally differentiated effector memory CD45RA+ cells. Sample: naive CD8+ T cells sorted from blood. These receptor sequences come from a young man in good health.

This CDR3 reads CASSQGAGGNQPQHF. CDR3 DNA: TGCGCCAGCAGCCAAGGCGCAGGGGGCAATCAGCCCCAGCATTTT. This sequence joins TRBV4-3 and TRBJ1-5; possible D gene TRBD1, 6 bases. Trimming cost V 1 base and J 2 bases, with 9 bases left between them. The length of the CDR3 is 15 residues. Germline-derived CDR1 and CDR2 are LGHNA and YSLEER.

The CDR3 DNA sequence: TGTGCCAGCAGCACAGGTCTTCTTCCCGGGGAGCTGTTTTTT. Its translation: CASSTGLLPGELFF. The J gene is TRBJ2-2, the V gene TRBV21-1; the table calls TRBD1, which could not be checked here. TRBV21-1 is marked as a pseudogene. The length of the CDR3 is 14 residues.

The rearrangement joins TRBV27 to TRBJ2-1; D call uncertain. Germline CDR1 and CDR2: MNHEY and SMNVEV (reference sequence). This CDR3 contains 14 residues. The V end lost 1 base, the J end lost 6 bases, and 10 bases lay between the germline ends. Here the CDR3 DNA reads TGTGCCAGCAGTTTATTAGGGATCGGCAATGAGCAGTTCTTC. It specifies CASSLLGIGNEQFF.

The V gene is TRBV4-3, the J gene TRBJ2-5; 8 nucleotides line up with TRBD1. Trimming removed 4 bases from V and 4 bases from J; junction bases left unmatched: 8. The V gene's germline CDR1 is LGHNA and CDR2 YSLEER. This CDR3 region has 15 residues. DNA for the CDR3: TGCGCCAGCAGCCGAGGACAGGGAGGAGTAGAGACCCAGTACTTC. Translation gives CASSRGQGGVETQYF.

The chain uses TRBV5-6 and TRBJ2-5; D gene unclear. In germline, CDR1 is SGHDT, CDR2 YYEEEE. The CDR3 has 11 amino acids. V lost 3 bases and J lost 13, with 13 bases in between. Written as DNA, the CDR3 is TGTGCCAGCAGCTCAGCAAGGTATTGGTACTTC. Translation gives CASSSARYWYF.